What follows describes a single T cell receptor (beta chain). The antigen is undetermined. This sample was included in a study of OX40 agonist ivuxolimab in advanced cancers. Findings and limits, study-wide: In general, CD8+ T cells held more expanded clones than CD4+ did, on average.

This table comes from immunoSEQ multiplex PCR, and its TCRdb copy is limited to in-frame clones, with some not included. This table holds tens of thousands of clones, about 91% found once. With 2 bases removed from V and 0 bases from J, the gap between germline ends came to 12 bases. The CDR3 is made up of 16 amino acids. Germline CDR1 and CDR2: KGHSH and LQKENI. The origin of this receptor is an adult with an advanced solid tumor such as melanoma, head and neck, liver or kidney cancer. V usage is TRBV18 and J usage is TRBJ2-3, with a tentative D call TRBD1 (6 bases). The sequencing here drew on CD4+ or CD8+ T cells sorted from blood, taken in a trial of the OX40 agonist ivuxolimab. CDR3 DNA: TGTGCCAGCTCACCATTCAGACAGGTGAGCACAGATACGCAGTATTTT. Its protein product is CASSPFRQVSTDTQYF.